This TCR beta chain originates from a study of blood T cell repertoires in COVID-19. The CDR3 is 17 amino acids. The V gene's germline CDR1 is LNHNV and CDR2 YYDKDF (reference sequence). V gave up 5 bases and J gave up 0 bases; unmatched junction bases: 5. The data were produced by immunoSEQ multiplex PCR, yet TCRdb's version contains in-frame clones alone and is incomplete. In the table there are some 210,000 clones, approximately 89% of which are singletons. J is TRBJ1-6 and V is TRBV15; 9 nucleotides match TRBD1. The source is a woman aged 40 to 50 with acute or convalescent COVID-19. The sequencing sample was made of peripheral blood. In DNA form, the CDR3 reads TGTGCCACCAGCGGACCGGGACAGGGCTCCTATAATTCACCCCTCCACTTT. Its translation is CATSGPGQGSYNSPLHF.